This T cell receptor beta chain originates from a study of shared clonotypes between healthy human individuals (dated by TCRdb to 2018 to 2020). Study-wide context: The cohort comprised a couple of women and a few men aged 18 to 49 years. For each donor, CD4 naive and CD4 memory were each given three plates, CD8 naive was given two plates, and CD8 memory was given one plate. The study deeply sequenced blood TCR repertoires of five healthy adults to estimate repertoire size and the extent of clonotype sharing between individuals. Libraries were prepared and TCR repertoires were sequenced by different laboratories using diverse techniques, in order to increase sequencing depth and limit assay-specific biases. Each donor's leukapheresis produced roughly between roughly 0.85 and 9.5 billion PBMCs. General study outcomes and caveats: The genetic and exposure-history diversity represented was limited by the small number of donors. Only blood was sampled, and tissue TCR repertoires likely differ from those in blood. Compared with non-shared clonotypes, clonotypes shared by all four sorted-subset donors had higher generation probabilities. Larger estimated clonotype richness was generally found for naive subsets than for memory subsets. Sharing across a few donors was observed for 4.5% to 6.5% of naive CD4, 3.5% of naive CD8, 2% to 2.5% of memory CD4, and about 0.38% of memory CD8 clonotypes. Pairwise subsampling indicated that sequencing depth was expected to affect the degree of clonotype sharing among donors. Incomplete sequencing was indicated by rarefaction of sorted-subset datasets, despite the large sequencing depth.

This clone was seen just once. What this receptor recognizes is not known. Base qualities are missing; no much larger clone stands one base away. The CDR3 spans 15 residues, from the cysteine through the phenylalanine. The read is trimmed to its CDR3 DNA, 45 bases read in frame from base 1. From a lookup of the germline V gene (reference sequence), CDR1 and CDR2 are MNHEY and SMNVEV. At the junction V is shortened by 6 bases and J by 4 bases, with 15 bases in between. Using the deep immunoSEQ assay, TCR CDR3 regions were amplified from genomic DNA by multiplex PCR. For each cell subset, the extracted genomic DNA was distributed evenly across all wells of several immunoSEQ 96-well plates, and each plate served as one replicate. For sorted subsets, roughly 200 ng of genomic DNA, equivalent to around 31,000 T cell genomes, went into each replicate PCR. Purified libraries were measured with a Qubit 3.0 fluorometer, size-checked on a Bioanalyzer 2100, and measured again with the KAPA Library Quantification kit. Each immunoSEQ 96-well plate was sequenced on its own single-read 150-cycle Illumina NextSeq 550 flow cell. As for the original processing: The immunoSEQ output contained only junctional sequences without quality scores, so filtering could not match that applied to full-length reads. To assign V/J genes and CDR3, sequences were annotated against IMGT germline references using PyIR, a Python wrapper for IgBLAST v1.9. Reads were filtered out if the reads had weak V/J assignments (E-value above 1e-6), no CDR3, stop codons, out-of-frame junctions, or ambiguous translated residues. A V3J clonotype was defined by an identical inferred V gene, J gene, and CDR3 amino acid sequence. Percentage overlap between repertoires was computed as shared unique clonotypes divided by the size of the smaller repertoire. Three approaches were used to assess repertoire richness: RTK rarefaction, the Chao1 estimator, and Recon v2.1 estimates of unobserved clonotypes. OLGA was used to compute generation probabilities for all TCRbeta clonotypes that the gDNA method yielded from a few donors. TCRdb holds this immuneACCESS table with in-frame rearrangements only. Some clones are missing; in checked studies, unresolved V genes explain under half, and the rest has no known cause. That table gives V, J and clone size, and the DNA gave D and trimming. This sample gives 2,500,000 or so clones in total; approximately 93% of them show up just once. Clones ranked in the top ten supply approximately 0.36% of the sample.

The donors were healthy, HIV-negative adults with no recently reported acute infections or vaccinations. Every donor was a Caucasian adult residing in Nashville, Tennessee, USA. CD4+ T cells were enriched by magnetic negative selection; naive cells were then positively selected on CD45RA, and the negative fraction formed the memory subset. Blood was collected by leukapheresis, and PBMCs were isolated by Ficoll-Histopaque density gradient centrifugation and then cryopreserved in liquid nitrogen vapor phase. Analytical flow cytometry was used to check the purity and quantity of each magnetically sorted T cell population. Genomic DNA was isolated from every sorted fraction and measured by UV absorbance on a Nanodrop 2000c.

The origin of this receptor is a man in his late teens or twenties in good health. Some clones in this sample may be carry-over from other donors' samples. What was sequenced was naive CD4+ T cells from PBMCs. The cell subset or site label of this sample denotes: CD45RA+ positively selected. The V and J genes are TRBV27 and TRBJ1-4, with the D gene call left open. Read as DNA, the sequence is TGTGCCAGCAGCCTGACGCGGGCTCATAATGAAAAACTGTTTTTT. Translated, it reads CASSLTRAHNEKLFF.